This T cell receptor (beta chain) was sequenced in a study of PD-L1 blockade in urothelial cancer. Study overall: Of approximately 29 patients, twenty-five were males with bladder-origin urothelial cancer. Blood samples had a median of approximately 150,000 T cells, tens of thousands of unique TCRs, and clonality approximately 0.086.

Profiling relied on immunoSEQ multiplex PCR, and the TCRdb table lists in-frame clones only, not all of them. The sample lists 25,000 to 30,000 clones; 85% to 90% were seen once. All patients carried locally advanced or metastatic urothelial carcinoma. Sequencing used PBMCs, obtained around atezolizumab (anti-PD-L1) treatment. This TCR was recovered from a man aged 45 to 65 with urothelial cancer.

The CDR3 is CVKSTQDPGDTEAFF. CDR3 bases: TGTGTCAAAAGCACCCAGGACCCGGGGGACACTGAAGCTTTCTTT. V and J are TRBV6-1 and TRBJ1-1; D perhaps matches TRBD1 (5 bases). This CDR3 is 15 amino acids long. Germline CDR1 MNHNS, CDR2 SASEGT.